The next 14 T cell receptor beta chains were all read from a single sample in a study of blood T cell repertoires in COVID-19. Libraries were prepared by immunoSEQ multiplex PCR; TCRdb keeps only in-frame clonotypes and omits some of them. The data hold a few hundred thousand clones, with approximately 89% observed a single time. Sequenced sample: PBMCs or T cells enriched from blood (not recorded which). The receptors shown here come from a woman in her twenties or thirties who had recovered from COVID-19.

The V gene is TRBV19, the J gene TRBJ2-3, with unresolved D. The CDR3 runs 12 residues. V lost 5 bases and J 0 bases, leaving 3 bases between the germline ends. Germline V gene lookup returns CDR1 LNHDA and CDR2 SQIVND (reference sequence). CDR3 residues: CASSPSTDTQYF. In DNA form, the CDR3 reads TGTGCCAGTAGTCCTAGCACAGATACGCAGTATTTT.

The chain couples TRBV19 to TRBJ2-1; 9 bases are a match to TRBD2. Germline loops: CDR1 LNHDA, CDR2 SQIVND (reference sequence). This CDR3 is built from 16 residues. J gave up 2 bases and V 5 bases, and 7 bases lay outside the gene matches. The CDR3 DNA is TGTGCCAGTAGTCCAATAGCGGGAGCGACCTACAATGAGCAGTTCTTC. It yields the protein CASSPIAGATYNEQFF.

This clone was counted only a few times. This chain uses TRBV29-1 with TRBJ2-7, with D possibly TRBD2 on 5 matching bases. Per the germline V gene, CDR1 is SQVTM and CDR2 is ANQGSEA. The CDR3 length is 11 residues. The ends were cut back, 4 bases at V and 3 bases at J, with 7 bases in the middle. The CDR3 DNA reads as TGCAGCGTTGGGACTTACTACGAGCAGTACTTC. This translates into CSVGTYYEQYF.

The chain links TRBV19 to TRBJ2-1; 7 bases are shared with TRBD1. With 5 bases clipped from V and 5 bases from J, the junction kept 9 bases outside the gene matches. The germline V gene encodes CDR1 LNHDA and CDR2 SQIVND (reference sequence). CDR3 length: 15 amino acids. CDR3 DNA sequence: TGTGCCAGTAGTCCTCGACAGGGTGAGAACAATGAGCAGTTCTTC. This encodes CASSPRQGENNEQFF.

This clone was counted at least ten times. The V gene is TRBV24-1, the J gene TRBJ1-1; no definite D call. With 4 bases removed from V and 7 bases from J, the gap between germline ends came to 27 bases. This CDR3 is 18 amino acids long. The germline V gene has CDR1 KGHDR and CDR2 SFDVKD. CDR3 sequence: CATSDLRPQERGCHEAFF. CDR3 sequence (DNA): TGTGCCACCAGTGACCTCAGGCCCCAAGAGAGAGGGTGCCATGAAGCTTTCTTT.

Regarding this clone: In the same sample, other DNA sequences code for this CDR3. V and J are TRBV19 and TRBJ1-1, with 7 bases lining up with TRBD1. The V and J ends lost 2 bases and 4 bases, in that order; junction bases with no gene match: 4. Germline assignment: CDR1 LNHDA and CDR2 SQIVND (reference sequence). This CDR3 has 14 residues. Here the CDR3 DNA reads TGTGCCAGTAGTATAAGAGCAGGGGGCACTGAAGCTTTCTTT. This encodes CASSIRAGGTEAFF.

The gene calls are TRBV7-2 and TRBJ1-1; unclear D gene. The ends were cut back, 4 bases at V and 1 base at J, with 7 bases in the middle. The V gene's germline CDR1 is SGHTA and CDR2 FQGNSA. The CDR3 consists of 13 residues. The CDR3 DNA is TGTGCCAGCAGCTCCCAGGCGAACACTGAAGCTTTCTTT. Amino acids: CASSSQANTEAFF.

V is TRBV2 and J is TRBJ2-5, with 10 bases that match TRBD2. Germline CDR1 SNHLY, CDR2 FYNNEI. This CDR3 has 13 residues. Trimming took 11 bases from V and 1 from J; bases not matched to a gene: 4. CDR3 sequence: CAGGLAIQETQYF. The CDR3 nucleotides read TGTGCCGGGGGACTAGCGATCCAAGAGACCCAGTACTTC.

The chain couples TRBV27 to TRBJ2-7; a possible D gene is TRBD1 (6 bases). The CDR3 is 13 amino acids. The germline V gene has CDR1 MNHEY and CDR2 SMNVEV (reference sequence). Trimming took off 3 bases at V and 1 base at J, with 7 bases between the two ends. The CDR3 DNA reads TGTGCCAGCAGTTTTGGACAGTCCTACGAGCAGTACTTC. This codes for CASSFGQSYEQYF.

DNA for the CDR3: TGCGCCAGCAGCCCAACTCCGGGACAGCCTAATTCACCCCTCCACTTT. Translation gives CASSPTPGQPNSPLHF. The chain uses TRBV5-1 and TRBJ1-6; TRBD1 agrees at 7 bases. This CDR3 is built from 16 residues. The V gene end was trimmed by 4 bases and the J gene end by 6 bases; junction bases not matched to a gene: 10. Germline V gives CDR1 SGHRS, CDR2 YFSETQ.

The rearrangement joins TRBV3-1 (or the pseudogene TRBV3-2) to TRBJ2-3; 11 nucleotides line up with TRBD2. V was pared by 1 base and J by 2 bases, with 11 bases of the junction left unmatched. The CDR3 has 19 amino acids. Looked up from germline, CDR1 is LGHDT and CDR2 is YNNKEL (reference sequence). The CDR3 protein is CASSQGPGVAGGDTDTQYF. CDR3 sequence (DNA): TGTGCCAGCAGCCAAGGTCCGGGCGTAGCGGGGGGGGACACAGATACGCAGTATTTT.

The chain employs TRBV6-5 and TRBJ1-2, with no clear D. V lost 6 bases, J lost 4 bases, and 6 bases lay in between. This CDR3 region has 11 residues. The germline V gene encodes CDR1 MNHEY and CDR2 SVGAGI. This chain's CDR3 is CASSHGYGYTF. CDR3 sequence (DNA): TGTGCCAGCAGCCACGGCTATGGCTACACCTTC.

V usage is TRBV5-4 and J usage is TRBJ1-6, with no clear D. Germline values: CDR1 SGHNT, CDR2 YYREEE (reference sequence). The CDR3 loop spans 14 amino acids. The V end lost 4 bases, the J end lost 11 bases, and 16 bases lay between the germline ends. CDR3 sequence reads: CASSAARVQAPLHF. CDR3 nucleotide sequence: TGTGCCAGCAGCGCGGCGCGGGTTCAGGCACCCCTCCACTTT.

The chain is built from TRBV6-2 or TRBV6-3 and TRBJ1-1, with D perhaps TRBD1 (6 bases). Germline loops: CDR1 MNHEY, CDR2 SVGEGT. The germline V and J ends were trimmed by 5 bases and 3 bases, with 13 bases remaining between them. The CDR3 runs to 14 residues. The CDR3 protein is CASSRYGTYTEAFF. In nucleotides, the CDR3 is TGTGCCAGCAGTCGATACGGGACATACACTGAAGCTTTCTTT.